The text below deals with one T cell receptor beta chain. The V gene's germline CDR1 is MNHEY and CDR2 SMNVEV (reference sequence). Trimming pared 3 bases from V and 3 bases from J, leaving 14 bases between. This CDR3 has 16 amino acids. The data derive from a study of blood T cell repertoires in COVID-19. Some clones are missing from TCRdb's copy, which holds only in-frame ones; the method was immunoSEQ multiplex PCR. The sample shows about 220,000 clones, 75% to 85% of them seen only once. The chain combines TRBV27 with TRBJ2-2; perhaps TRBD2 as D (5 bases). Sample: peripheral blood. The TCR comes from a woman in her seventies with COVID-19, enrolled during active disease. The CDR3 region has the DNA TGTGCCAGCAGTTTCCCGGGCGGGCAGGACACCGGGGAGCTGTTTTTT. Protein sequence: CASSFPGGQDTGELFF.